The TCR beta chain under discussion was sequenced for a study of shared clonotypes between healthy human individuals (dated by TCRdb to the early 2020s). General notes on the study: Three men and two women, aged 18 to 49 years, made up the cohort. Per donor, three plates each were used for CD4 naive and CD4 memory, two for CD8 naive, and one for CD8 memory. To estimate repertoire size and how much clonotypes are shared between individuals, the study performed deep sequencing of blood TCR repertoires from a handful of healthy adults. To increase sequencing depth and limit assay-specific biases, different laboratories used diverse techniques to prepare libraries and sequence TCR repertoires. Leukapheresis yielded between about 0.85 and 10 billion PBMCs per donor. What the work shows at the level of the full study, not this receptor alone: Compared with non-shared clonotypes, clonotypes shared by all four sorted-subset donors had higher generation probabilities. Naive subsets generally had larger estimated clonotype richness than memory subsets. Only blood was sampled, and tissue TCR repertoires likely differ from those in blood. Pairwise subsampling led to the expectation that sequencing depth would affect the degree of clonotype sharing among donors. The small number of donors limited the genetic and exposure-history diversity represented. About 4.5% of naive CD4, roughly 3.5% of naive CD8, about 2.1% of memory CD4, and 0.35% to 0.4% of memory CD8 clonotypes were shared across four donors. Rarefaction of sorted-subset datasets indicated incomplete sequencing despite the large sequencing depth.

For the CD8 naive samples, CD45RO-negative cells were positively selected for CCR7, yielding a CD45RA+CCR7+ population from which TemRA cells were excluded. The donors were healthy, HIV-negative adults with no recently reported acute infections or vaccinations. Every donor was a Caucasian adult residing in Nashville, Tennessee, USA. Blood was collected by leukapheresis, and PBMCs were isolated by Ficoll-Histopaque density gradient centrifugation and then cryopreserved in liquid nitrogen vapor phase. Purity and quantity of every magnetically sorted T cell population were checked by analytical flow cytometry. Each sorted fraction had its genomic DNA isolated and then quantified by UV absorbance on a Nanodrop 2000c. TCR CDR3 regions were amplified from genomic DNA by multiplex PCR using the deep immunoSEQ assay. Extracted genomic DNA from each cell subset was distributed evenly across all wells of several immunoSEQ 96-well plates, and each plate was treated as a replicate. For sorted subsets, approximately 210 ng of genomic DNA, equivalent to some 30,000 T cell genomes, went into each replicate PCR. Purified libraries were quantified with a Qubit 3.0 fluorometer, sized on a Bioanalyzer 2100, and re-quantified with the KAPA Library Quantification kit. Every immunoSEQ 96-well plate was sequenced on a separate single-read 150-cycle Illumina NextSeq 550 flow cell. The source study handled its data this way. Because only junctional sequences without quality scores were contained in the immunoSEQ output, filtering matching that applied to full-length reads could not be performed. To assign V/J genes and CDR3, sequences were annotated using PyIR, a Python wrapper for IgBLAST v1.9, with IMGT germline references. Reads were filtered out if the reads had weak V/J assignments (E-value above 1e-6), no CDR3, stop codons, out-of-frame junctions, or ambiguous translated residues. V3J clonotypes were defined as sequences sharing an identical inferred V gene, J gene, and CDR3 amino acid sequence. The percentage overlap between two repertoires was calculated by dividing the number of shared unique clonotypes by the size of the smaller repertoire. Three approaches were used to assess repertoire richness: RTK rarefaction, the Chao1 estimator, and Recon v2.1 estimates of unobserved clonotypes. Generation probabilities for all TCRbeta clonotypes obtained by the gDNA method from a handful of donors were computed using OLGA. TCRdb took over this immuneACCESS table, retaining in-frame rearrangements with V and J assigned. Such tables are incomplete; in checked studies, under half of the missing clones stem from an unresolved V gene, and the remainder is unexplained. From that table come the V and J calls and clone size; the DNA was used to work out D and trimming. For this sample the table gives about 2.2 million clones, of which 80% to 95% were detected only once. The leading ten clones occupy over 1.5% of the sample.

With respect to this clone: This clone's antigen is unknown. No much larger clone exists at a distance of one base, and base qualities are not known.

As encoded in the germline V gene, CDR1 is SGDLS while CDR2 is YYNGEE. From its cysteine to its phenylalanine, the CDR3 spans 17 amino acids. The retained sequence is limited to the CDR3, 51 bases, with the frame set at the first base. Trimming leaves V shorter by 0 bases and J shorter by 5 bases, with the junction holding 8 bases beyond the gene matches. The sequencing input was naive CD8+ T cells from PBMCs. The cell subset or site tag for this specimen amounts to: CD45RA+CCR7+. In this chain, TRBV9 is recombined with TRBJ2-2; the central 9 bases match TRBD2. The receptor was derived from a man younger than 30 in good health. Some clones in this sample may be carry-over from other donors' samples. DNA sequence: TGTGCCAGCAGCGTAGCTAGGCGGGAGGGCCGGACCGGGGAGCTGTTTTTT. This codes for CASSVARREGRTGELFF.